This is a list of T cell receptor beta chains from one sample in a study of cytomegalovirus exposure and HLA in healthy donors. Clones were read by immunoSEQ multiplex PCR, and TCRdb kept only the in-frame ones, dropping some. The table has some 130,000 clones, 55% to 75% seen once. The material sequenced was PBMCs. The source of these receptors is a man aged 30 to 45 in good health and CMV-seropositive. Each CDR3 is given with its conserved first and last residue. A D gene is named only where the DNA matches it firmly. Where a row states a size, it is once, few, many or the class of an expanded clone; other rows omit it.

j_call: TRBJ2-7; d_call: TRBD1; v_call: TRBV18; clone_size: few; cdr3_aa: CASSPRDRGPYEQYF; cdr3_nt: TGTGCCAGCTCACCACGGGACAGGGGACCTTACGAGCAGTACTTC
j_call: TRBJ2-7; d_call: TRBD1; v_call: TRBV27; clone_size: NA; cdr3_aa: CASSPDRERALYEQYF; cdr3_nt: TGTGCCAGCAGTCCTGACAGGGAAAGAGCCCTCTACGAGCAGTACTTC
j_call: TRBJ2-7; d_call: TRBD1; v_call: TRBV7-8; clone_size: NA; cdr3_aa: CASSPRQGSHEQYF; cdr3_nt: TGTGCCAGCAGCCCGAGACAGGGTTCCCACGAGCAGTACTTC
j_call: TRBJ1-2; d_call: NA; v_call: TRBV27; clone_size: NA; cdr3_aa: CASSLSPRTAYAYGYTF; cdr3_nt: TGTGCCAGCAGTTTATCGCCCCGGACAGCTTATGCCTATGGCTACACCTTC
j_call: TRBJ2-1; d_call: NA; v_call: TRBV7-9; clone_size: few; cdr3_aa: CASSLGYSGPYNEQFF; cdr3_nt: TGTGCCAGCAGCTTAGGTTATAGCGGACCCTACAATGAGCAGTTCTTC
j_call: TRBJ2-7; d_call: TRBD1; v_call: TRBV7-9; clone_size: NA; cdr3_aa: CASSSTGETYEQYF; cdr3_nt: TGTGCCAGCAGCTCGACAGGGGAAACCTACGAGCAGTACTTC
j_call: TRBJ2-1; d_call: NA; v_call: TRBV7-2; clone_size: NA; cdr3_aa: CASSQIRGVEQFF; cdr3_nt: TGTGCCAGCAGCCAGATCAGGGGGGTAGAGCAGTTCTTC
j_call: TRBJ2-7; d_call: TRBD1; v_call: TRBV19; clone_size: NA; cdr3_aa: CASSGQGGYEQYF; cdr3_nt: TGTGCCAGTAGTGGACAGGGAGGCTACGAGCAGTACTTC
j_call: TRBJ2-3; d_call: TRBD2; v_call: TRBV28; clone_size: NA; cdr3_aa: CASSFLLAGGRFGTDTQYF; cdr3_nt: TGTGCCAGCAGTTTCCTTCTAGCGGGAGGTCGTTTTGGCACAGATACGCAGTATTTT
j_call: TRBJ1-2; d_call: NA; v_call: TRBV7-9; clone_size: NA; cdr3_aa: CASSLEPYGYTF; cdr3_nt: TGTGCCAGCAGCTTAGAGCCATATGGCTACACCTTC
j_call: TRBJ2-7; d_call: TRBD2; v_call: TRBV7-2; clone_size: NA; cdr3_aa: CASSVLAGGTYEQYF; cdr3_nt: TGTGCCAGCAGCGTCCTAGCGGGAGGAACCTACGAGCAGTACTTC
j_call: TRBJ2-3; d_call: NA; v_call: TRBV27; clone_size: NA; cdr3_aa: CASSLSSWTVLAGTDTQYF; cdr3_nt: TGTGCCAGCAGTTTATCCTCTTGGACCGTCCTTGCGGGAACAGATACGCAGTATTTT
j_call: TRBJ1-3; d_call: NA; v_call: TRBV30; clone_size: few; cdr3_aa: CAWSVPPRHSGNTIYF; cdr3_nt: TGTGCCTGGAGTGTACCCCCGAGGCACTCTGGAAACACCATATATTTT
j_call: TRBJ1-3; d_call: NA; v_call: TRBV5-4; clone_size: NA; cdr3_aa: CASSLDPGGFSGNTIYF; cdr3_nt: TGTGCCAGCAGCTTGGACCCTGGCGGTTTCTCTGGAAACACCATATATTTT
j_call: TRBJ1-1; d_call: NA; v_call: TRBV9; clone_size: NA; cdr3_aa: CASSVGSGGGWGTEAFF; cdr3_nt: TGTGCCAGCAGCGTAGGGTCTGGGGGAGGATGGGGCACTGAAGCTTTCTTT
j_call: TRBJ1-6; d_call: TRBD1; v_call: TRBV13; clone_size: NA; cdr3_aa: CASSAGTESNSPLHF; cdr3_nt: TGTGCCAGCAGCGCCGGGACAGAGTCTAATTCACCCCTCCACTTT
j_call: TRBJ1-1; d_call: NA; v_call: TRBV28; clone_size: NA; cdr3_aa: CASSSWGENTEAFF; cdr3_nt: TGTGCCAGCAGTTCCTGGGGAGAGAACACTGAAGCTTTCTTT
j_call: TRBJ2-2; d_call: NA; v_call: TRBV27; clone_size: NA; cdr3_aa: CASSFVSATGELFF; cdr3_nt: TGTGCCAGCAGTTTTGTGTCAGCGACCGGGGAGCTGTTTTTT
j_call: TRBJ2-1; d_call: TRBD2; v_call: TRBV4-3; clone_size: NA; cdr3_aa: CASSPHTSGRNDEQFF; cdr3_nt: TGCGCCAGCAGCCCCCATACTAGCGGGAGAAACGATGAGCAGTTCTTC
j_call: TRBJ2-1; d_call: TRBD2; v_call: TRBV6-5; clone_size: NA; cdr3_aa: CASRNTAGDEQFF; cdr3_nt: TGTGCCAGCAGGAATACTGCGGGAGACGAGCAGTTCTTC
j_call: TRBJ2-2; d_call: NA; v_call: TRBV5-1; clone_size: NA; cdr3_aa: CASSLEGPTGGELFF; cdr3_nt: TGCGCCAGCAGCTTGGAGGGCCCCACAGGGGGGGAGCTGTTTTTT
j_call: TRBJ1-2; d_call: TRBD1; v_call: TRBV6-6; clone_size: few; cdr3_aa: CASSYTGGTYGYTF; cdr3_nt: TGTGCCAGCAGTTATACAGGGGGGACCTATGGCTACACCTTC
j_call: TRBJ2-5; d_call: NA; v_call: TRBV5-1; clone_size: NA; cdr3_aa: CASSLADRQATQYF; cdr3_nt: TGCGCCAGCAGCTTGGCCGACCGACAGGCGACCCAGTACTTC
j_call: TRBJ1-3; d_call: NA; v_call: TRBV5-1; clone_size: NA; cdr3_aa: CASSLAGTVGGNTIYF; cdr3_nt: TGCGCCAGCAGCTTGGCTGGGACTGTGGGGGGAAACACCATATATTTT
j_call: TRBJ1-1; d_call: NA; v_call: TRBV5-1; clone_size: few; cdr3_aa: CASSLIPGDTEAFF; cdr3_nt: TGCGCCAGCAGCTTGATTCCAGGGGATACTGAAGCTTTCTTT
j_call: TRBJ1-6; d_call: NA; v_call: TRBV6-5; clone_size: few; cdr3_aa: CASSYRGVNSPLHF; cdr3_nt: TGTGCCAGCAGTTACCGGGGGGTTAATTCACCCCTCCACTTT
j_call: TRBJ1-4; d_call: TRBD1; v_call: TRBV4-3; clone_size: once; cdr3_aa: CASSRRGQANEKLFF; cdr3_nt: TGCGCCAGCAGCCGCAGGGGACAGGCTAATGAAAAACTGTTTTTT
j_call: TRBJ2-7; d_call: NA; v_call: TRBV7-2; clone_size: NA; cdr3_aa: CASSKDKAYEQYF; cdr3_nt: TGTGCCAGCAGCAAGGACAAGGCCTACGAGCAGTACTTC
j_call: TRBJ1-2; d_call: NA; v_call: TRBV7-2; clone_size: NA; cdr3_aa: CASSLAFAAAWDGYTF; cdr3_nt: TGTGCCAGCAGCTTAGCCTTCGCTGCGGCGTGGGATGGCTACACCTTC
j_call: TRBJ2-3; d_call: NA; v_call: TRBV5-1; clone_size: NA; cdr3_aa: CASSLGRAWLADTQYF; cdr3_nt: TGCGCCAGCAGCTTGGGGAGGGCCTGGTTGGCAGATACGCAGTATTTT
j_call: TRBJ2-3; d_call: TRBD2; v_call: TRBV10-3; clone_size: NA; cdr3_aa: CGLAGWGDTQYF; cdr3_nt: TGTGGACTAGCGGGATGGGGGGATACGCAGTATTTT